Listed below are T cell receptor beta chains from one sample, sequenced in a study of blood T cell repertoires in COVID-19. TCRdb's copy holds only in-frame clones and misses some; the assay was immunoSEQ multiplex PCR. The repertoire holds some 200,000 clones, with 84% as singletons. Sequencing was carried out using PBMCs or T cells enriched from blood (not recorded which). These receptors were taken from a man in his forties who had recovered from COVID-19. Each CDR3 is given with its conserved first and last residue. The D gene is left open where the match is weak. Only some rows state a clone size, as once, few, many or a class for expanded clones.

D gene,J gene,clone size,V gene,CDR3 protein,CDR3 DNA
TRBD1,TRBJ1-3,once,TRBV4-1,CASSQGQGGSSGNTIYF,TGCGCCAGCAGCCAAGGACAGGGAGGCAGCTCTGGAAACACCATATATTTT
.,TRBJ1-5,once,TRBV30,CAWSAGVNQPQHF,TGTGCCTGGAGTGCAGGGGTGAATCAGCCCCAGCATTTT
TRBD1,TRBJ1-1,.,TRBV5-5,CASRRGTGGNTEAFF,TGTGCCAGCAGGCGCGGGACAGGGGGAAACACTGAAGCTTTCTTT
TRBD1,TRBJ1-1,.,TRBV6-5,CASSWDRGEAFF,TGTGCCAGCAGTTGGGACAGGGGTGAAGCTTTCTTT
TRBD2,TRBJ2-5,.,TRBV9,CASSVELAAETQYF,TGTGCCAGCAGCGTAGAACTAGCGGCGGAGACCCAGTACTTC
.,TRBJ1-2,.,TRBV11-2,CASSHDRNYGYTF,TGTGCCAGCAGCCACGACAGAAACTATGGCTACACCTTC
.,TRBJ1-4,.,TRBV6-5,CASGVGQPTNEKLFF,TGTGCCAGCGGAGTAGGACAGCCGACTAATGAAAAACTGTTTTTT
TRBD1,TRBJ1-2,few,TRBV5-1,CASSLQGAYGYTF,TGCGCCAGCAGCCTACAGGGGGCTTATGGCTACACCTTC
TRBD1,TRBJ1-1,.,TRBV6-1,CASSEATGGTEAFF,TGTGCCAGCAGTGAAGCTACAGGGGGCACTGAAGCTTTCTTT
.,TRBJ1-2,.,TRBV5-6,CASSLFFISGQTFYGYTF,TGTGCCAGCAGCTTGTTTTTCATCTCAGGACAGACCTTCTATGGCTACACCTTC
TRBD2,TRBJ2-5,few,TRBV19,CASSIAGGLETQYF,TGTGCCAGTAGTATAGCGGGGGGGCTTGAGACCCAGTACTTC
TRBD2,TRBJ2-2,.,TRBV9,CASSRGGSTGELFF,TGTGCCAGCAGCCGCGGGGGGTCAACCGGGGAGCTGTTTTTT
TRBD1,TRBJ1-2,.,TRBV4-1,CASSQAPTGGLGYGYTF,TGCGCCAGCAGCCAAGCCCCTACAGGGGGCCTCGGCTATGGCTACACCTTC
TRBD2,TRBJ2-5,.,TRBV7-2,CASSLNPQRGVQETQYF,TGTGCCAGCAGCTTAAATCCCCAGCGGGGGGTTCAAGAGACCCAGTACTTC
.,TRBJ2-1,.,TRBV5-1,CASSTTTQSYNEQFF,TGCGCCAGCAGCACTACTACCCAGTCCTACAATGAGCAGTTCTTC
TRBD2,TRBJ2-1,once,TRBV19,CASSKLLAGGNEQFF,TGTGCCAGTAGTAAATTACTAGCGGGGGGCAATGAGCAGTTCTTC
TRBD2,TRBJ2-7,.,TRBV5-5,CASSPSWMASGIYEQYF,TGTGCCAGCAGCCCGAGTTGGATGGCTAGCGGAATCTACGAGCAGTACTTC
TRBD1,TRBJ1-2,.,TRBV7-2,CASSPQGALYGYTF,TGTGCCAGCAGTCCACAGGGGGCCCTCTATGGCTACACCTTC
.,TRBJ1-2,few,TRBV7-2,CASSLGGEGFYGYTF,TGTGCCAGCAGCTTAGGGGGGGAGGGATTCTATGGCTACACCTTC
TRBD1,TRBJ1-5,.,TRBV28,CASTRTGGNQPQHF,TGTGCCAGCACCAGGACAGGGGGAAATCAGCCCCAGCATTTT
TRBD1,TRBJ1-4,.,TRBV5-8,CASSPRDRANEKLFF,TGTGCCAGCAGCCCGCGGGACAGGGCTAATGAAAAACTGTTTTTT
.,TRBJ2-3,.,TRBV20-1,CSAIKKDTQYF,TGCAGTGCTATTAAAAAAGATACGCAGTATTTT
.,TRBJ1-1,.,TRBV5-4,CASSLDGREAFF,TGTGCCAGCAGCTTGGACGGTCGGGAAGCTTTCTTT
.,TRBJ2-3,.,TRBV5-5,CASSLAGGDTQYF,TGTGCCAGCAGCTTGGCCGGTGGAGATACGCAGTATTTT
TRBD1,TRBJ2-2,.,TRBV19,CASSPRTGVDTGELFF,TGTGCCAGTAGCCCCCGGACAGGGGTAGACACCGGGGAGCTGTTTTTT
TRBD1,TRBJ1-1,.,TRBV5-1,CASRTGDRNTEAFF,TGCGCCAGCAGGACTGGGGACAGGAACACTGAAGCTTTCTTT
.,TRBJ1-1,.,TRBV30,CAWMGHHWAGTEAFF,TGTGCCTGGATGGGGCATCATTGGGCTGGCACTGAAGCTTTCTTT
.,TRBJ1-2,.,TRBV11-3,CASSFYRGSEINYGYTF,TGTGCCAGCAGCTTTTATAGGGGCTCAGAAATTAACTATGGCTACACCTTC